This T cell receptor (beta chain) was recovered during a study of spatial heterogeneity in lung cancer. Overall study context: Strongly correlated with TCR transcript counts in tumor regions was a T cell module score, which was a transcriptional module score calculated from matched bulk RNA-seq. General observations from the study: The number of expanded tumor alpha and beta chains correlated with mutation number. Ubiquitous and regional expanded TCR counts tracked ubiquitous and regional nonsynonymous mutations, respectively.

Carried by each TCR cDNA molecule was a unique molecular identifier. MiXCR, applied by TCRdb to the 5' RACE reads, yields one record per CDR3 protein. Of 5,000 to 6,000 distinct CDR3 sequences detected, about 15% appear once; the ten largest clones hold approximately 10%. This clonotype is categorized as medium-sized. Its target is unknown. Germline values: CDR1 MDHEN, CDR2 SYDVKM. The V gene end was trimmed by 2 bases and the J gene end by 9 bases; junction bases not matched to a gene: 12. This CDR3 has 16 residues. Time point noted: sample taken at primary tumor resection. Material for sequencing was whole RNA from tumor, nontumor lung or frozen PBMC, left unsorted.

The receptor comes from a male donor with early-stage non-small cell lung cancer. The material was lung tumor tissue, obtained at surgery. The chain combines TRBV28 with TRBJ2-1; TRBD2 agrees at 8 bases. The CDR3 region is CASSLTRPGRELEQFF. The CDR3 DNA is TGTGCCAGCAGTTTAACCCGTCCCGGGAGGGAACTTGAGCAGTTCTTC.